The next 18 T cell receptor beta chains were all read from a single sample in a study of follicular helper T cells after annual influenza vaccination. Here immunoSEQ multiplex PCR was the method, and the copy in TCRdb shows in-frame clones only, minus some. The repertoire has some 1,500 clones, more than 60% of them found once; the top ten carry about 10%. Time point indicated: 2015-2016 season, 7 days after influenza vaccination. Sequencing used CXCR5+ CD38+ circulating T follicular helper cells from blood, obtained 7 days after influenza vaccination. Subset in this sample: circulating Tfh, non-naive CD4+CXCR5+PD-1+ (ICOS+CD38+ or ICOS-CD38-). These TCRs come from an adult who received the influenza vaccine.

The V gene is TRBV7-9, the J gene TRBJ2-1; D is uncertain. The CDR3 runs to 11 residues. V dropped 8 bases and J dropped 4 bases, with 6 bases sitting between them. In germline, CDR1 is SEHNR, CDR2 FQNEAQ (reference sequence). CDR3 protein: CASLVYNEQFF. In DNA form, the CDR3 reads TGTGCCAGCCTGGTGTACAATGAGCAGTTCTTC.

On this clone: The germline gene is not matched at one end of the junction; a read error may be the cause. V is TRBV7-9 and J is TRBJ2-3; 11 bases are shared with TRBD2. Germline lookup yields CDR1 SEHNR and CDR2 FQNEAQ (reference sequence). CDR3 length: 14 residues. CDR3 coding DNA: TGTGCCAGCAGCCTAGCGGGAGGAATAGATACGCAGTATTTT. The encoded protein is CASSLAGGIDTQYF.

The chain couples TRBV7-9 to TRBJ1-1, with D perhaps matching TRBD1 (6 bases). Per germline, CDR1 SEHNR and CDR2 FQNEAQ (reference sequence). The ends were cut back, 6 bases at V and 10 bases at J, with 15 bases in the middle. The CDR3 spans 12 residues. CDR3 amino acids: CASSSGGTSAFF. As DNA, the CDR3 is TGTGCCAGCAGTTCAGGAGGGACATCAGCTTTCTTT.

This clone is categorized as large. The rearrangement joins TRBV2 to TRBJ1-5; 8 bases match TRBD1. Trimming took 5 bases from V and 7 from J; bases not matched to a gene: 7. The V gene's germline CDR1 is SNHLY and CDR2 FYNNEI. The CDR3 extends over 14 amino acids. For the CDR3, the DNA is TGTGCCAGCAGTAGGACAGGGCCTAGGCAGCCCCAGCATTTT. Translating it yields CASSRTGPRQPQHF.

The V gene is TRBV14, the J gene TRBJ2-2; D remains ambiguous. Germline loops: CDR1 SGHDN, CDR2 FVKESK. There are 13 residues in the CDR3. Trimming removed 4 bases from V and 6 bases from J, with 9 bases in between. The CDR3 reads CASSPRIAGELFF. The CDR3 region has the DNA TGTGCCAGCAGCCCTAGAATCGCCGGGGAGCTGTTTTTT. Combining the CDR3 with reference TRBV14 and TRBJ2-2 gives the whole variable domain EAGVTQFPSHSVIEKGQTVTLRCDPISGHDNLYWYRRVMGKEIKFLLHFVKESKQDESGMPNNRFLAERTGGTYSTLKVQPAELEDSGVYFCASSPRIAGELFFGEGSRLTVL.

The table lists this clone with a few counts. The rearrangement joins TRBV19 to TRBJ1-1, with 7 bases aligning to TRBD1. The CDR3 has 15 residues. The J segment lost 5 bases and the V segment lost 5 bases, leaving 11 bases of the junction unmatched. Germline CDR1 and CDR2: LNHDA and SQIVND (reference sequence). The CDR3 coding sequence is TGTGCCAGTAGTGTCGATAACAGGGGAGGAACTGAAGCTTTCTTT. Protein product: CASSVDNRGGTEAFF.

This clone was picked up one time. The V gene is TRBV30, the J gene TRBJ1-5; D is perhaps TRBD1 (5 bases). CDR3 length: 15 residues. From germline, CDR1 is GTSNPN and CDR2 SVGIG (reference sequence). V lost 3 bases and J lost 3, with 15 bases in between. The CDR3 reads CAWRGRGADNQPQHF. The CDR3 DNA reads TGTGCCTGGAGAGGGCGAGGGGCGGACAATCAGCCCCAGCATTTT.

This clone has a single count. The chain recombines TRBV27 with TRBJ2-7, with TRBD2 as a possible D gene (6 bases). CDR3 size: 15 residues. Between the trimmed V and J ends, which lost 3 bases and 0 bases, there was a span of 12 bases. CDR1 and CDR2 (germline): MNHEY, SMNVEV (reference sequence). As DNA, the CDR3 is TGTGCCAGCAGTTTCTCCTCTAGCGCCTCCTACGAGCAGTACTTC. Amino acid sequence: CASSFSSSASYEQYF.

Only a few counts were recorded for this clone. The rearrangement links TRBV7-2 to TRBJ2-7, with 7 positions matching TRBD2. This CDR3 has 15 amino acids. V shed 3 bases, J shed 6 bases, and the junction held 11 bases outside the gene matches. Germline V lookup: CDR1 SGHTA, CDR2 FQGNSA. The CDR3 coding sequence is TGTGCCAGCAGCTTCTCCTACAGGACTAGAGGCGAGCAGTACTTC. Its protein product is CASSFSYRTRGEQYF.

This sequence joins TRBV7-2 and TRBJ2-3, with 10 bases lining up with TRBD2. This CDR3 is built from 14 residues. J lost 4 bases, V lost 8 bases, and 6 bases had no gene match. Looked up from germline, CDR1 is SGHTA and CDR2 is FQGNSA. The CDR3 nucleotides are TGTGCCAGCGAAGCGGGAGGGCCCTCAGATACGCAGTATTTT. Amino acids: CASEAGGPSDTQYF. The full variable domain, its missing parts supplied by reference TRBV7-2 and TRBJ2-3, is GAGVSQSPSNKVTEKGKDVELRCDPISGHTALYWYRQSLGQGLEFLIYFQGNSAPDKSGLPSDRFSAERTGGSVSTLTIQRTQQEDSAVYLCASEAGGPSDTQYFGPGTRLTVL.

This clone was recorded once. The rearrangement links TRBV20-1 to TRBJ1-1; D might be TRBD1 (5 bases). The V gene lost 3 bases and the J gene lost 6 bases, with 8 bases spanning the gap. CDR3 length: 11 residues. In germline, CDR1 is DFQATT, CDR2 SNEGSKA (reference sequence). Here the CDR3 reads CSASEGSEAFF. The CDR3 bases are TGCAGTGCTAGTGAGGGGTCTGAAGCTTTCTTT.

This chain uses TRBV28 with TRBJ2-7; 7 positions match TRBD1. V lost 6 bases, J lost 4 bases, and 9 bases stayed unmatched. In germline, CDR1 is MDHEN, CDR2 SYDVKM. The CDR3 extends over 14 amino acids. CDR3 residues: CASRPPGTVYEQYF. Written as DNA, the CDR3 is TGTGCCAGCAGGCCTCCCGGGACAGTGTACGAGCAGTACTTC. Filled out from reference TRBV28 and TRBJ2-7, the complete variable domain reads DVKVTQSSRYLVKRTGEKVFLECVQDMDHENMFWYRQDPGLGLRLIYFSYDVKMKEKGDIPEGYSVSREKKERFSLILESASTNQTSMYLCASRPPGTVYEQYFGPGTRLTVT.

V and J are TRBV10-2 and TRBJ1-1; D gene unclear. Germline CDR1 is WSHSY and CDR2 is SAAADI. The CDR3 has 12 amino acids. The V end was cut by 7 bases, the J end by 8 bases, with 14 bases between. The DNA of the CDR3 is TGCGCCAGCATTCGAGGCTTCGGAGAAGCTTTCTTT. It specifies CASIRGFGEAFF.

V and J are TRBV7-9 and TRBJ1-1; a possible D gene is TRBD1 (5 bases). Trimming stripped 7 bases from V and 5 bases from J, with 14 bases between. Germline assignment: CDR1 SEHNR and CDR2 FQNEAQ (reference sequence). The CDR3 contains 13 residues. The CDR3 reads CASTLGGRTEAFF. The CDR3 DNA is TGTGCCAGCACTTTGGGGGGGAGGACTGAAGCTTTCTTT. Together with reference TRBV7-9 and TRBJ1-1, the CDR3 gives the full variable domain: DTGVSQNPRHKITKRGQNVTFRCDPISEHNRLYWYRQTLGQGPEFLTYFQNEAQLEKSRLLSDRFSAERPKGSFSTLEIQRTEQGDSAMYLCASTLGGRTEAFFGQGTRLTVV.

The chain is built from TRBV5-1 and TRBJ1-4; a possible D gene is TRBD1 (5 bases). The CDR3 consists of 16 residues. Germline V gene sequence: CDR1 SGHRS, CDR2 YFSETQ. V lost 4 bases and J 0 bases, leaving 13 bases between the germline ends. CDR3 residues: CASSREGEATNEKLFF. The CDR3 region has the DNA TGCGCCAGCAGCCGCGAAGGGGAGGCAACTAATGAAAAACTGTTTTTT. The whole variable domain, remainder taken from reference TRBV5-1 and TRBJ1-4, is KAGVTQTPRYLIKTRGQQVTLSCSPISGHRSVSWYQQTPGQGLQFLFEYFSETQRNKGNFPGRFSGRQFSNSRSEMNVSTLELGDSALYLCASSREGEATNEKLFFGSGTQLSVL.

The V call is TRBV7-2, the J call TRBJ2-1; no clear D gene. This CDR3 is built from 12 residues. Germline CDR1 reads SGHTA; CDR2 reads FQGNSA. Trimming cost V 5 bases and J 8 bases, with 10 bases left between them. The CDR3 nucleotides read TGTGCCAGCAGCCCTTCTCCTTATGAGCAGTTCTTC. It codes for CASSPSPYEQFF.

Concerning this clone itself: At one boundary the junction diverges from the germline segment, which might be a read error. Additional DNA sequences in this sample encode the identical CDR3. The chain carries TRBV5-4 and TRBJ1-3, with D perhaps TRBD1 (6 bases). The CDR3 extends over 16 amino acids. Germline CDR1 reads SGHNT; CDR2 reads YYREEE (reference sequence). The CDR3, as DNA: TGTGCCAGCAGCTTGGGAAGCGGGGGGCGAGGAAACACCATATACTTT. As protein: CASSLGSGGRGNTIYF.

There are a few counts of this clone. Other DNA sequences from this sample encode an identical CDR3 as well. This rearrangement joins TRBV18 to TRBJ2-5; 7 nucleotides line up with TRBD2. The CDR3 has 13 amino acids. Per the germline V gene, CDR1 is KGHSH and CDR2 is LQKENI. The junction had 3 bases not matched to a gene; V was cut back by 6 bases and J by 2 bases. CDR3 protein: CASSRGEQETQYF. CDR3 sequence (DNA): TGTGCCAGCTCCCGGGGGGAACAAGAGACCCAGTACTTC.